This T cell receptor (beta chain) came from a study of blood T cell repertoires in COVID-19. This clone came up a few times. The data were produced by immunoSEQ multiplex PCR, yet TCRdb's version contains in-frame clones alone and is incomplete. The profile shows 180,000 or so clones, 84% of them singletons. CDR3 length: 13 amino acids. CDR1 is MGHRA, CDR2 YSYEKL, per germline. V gave up 3 bases and J gave up 3 bases, with 9 bases separating them. V and J are TRBV4-1 and TRBJ2-7; D call uncertain. The source of this sequence is a man aged 50-60 years who had recovered from COVID-19. What was sequenced was PBMCs or T cells enriched from blood (not recorded which). CDR3 protein: CASSQLVNYEQYF. The CDR3 nucleotides read TGCGCCAGCAGCCAGCTAGTGAACTACGAGCAGTACTTC.